This TCR beta chain was sequenced during a study of T cell responses to AZD1222 COVID-19 vaccine. The method was immunoSEQ multiplex PCR; TCRdb's version includes in-frame clones alone and lacks a portion of them. The data hold 150,000 or so clones, with about 92% observed a single time. CDR1 is MNHEY, CDR2 SMNVEV, per germline (reference sequence). The ends lost 7 bases at V and 7 bases at J; junction bases unmatched: 7. The CDR3 contains 13 residues. The specimen was peripheral blood, collected on day 0 of AZD1222 vaccination. The receptor was derived from an adult in good health. The chain links TRBV27 to TRBJ2-3; TRBD2 matches at 8 bases. The CDR3 DNA reads as TGTGCCAGCACCCCCGGACTAGCCCATACGCAGTATTTT. It codes for CASTPGLAHTQYF.